This TCR beta chain originates from a study of regulatory T cells in long-lasting Graves disease. V shed 5 bases, J shed 8 bases, and the junction held 15 bases outside the gene matches. The CDR3 consists of 16 residues. Germline V CDR1 and CDR2: SGHTA, FQGNSA. Time point here: persistent/refractory GD, antithyroid drugs over 5 years with positive TRAb. Scientists built the TCR library using RNA that was extracted from PBMCs. iRepertoire HTBI primers and Arm-PCR of CDR3 regions built TCR beta libraries. MiXCR was run by TCRdb on the multiplex PCR reads, yielding one entry per CDR3 protein. The profile shows 400,000 to 600,000 distinct CDR3 sequences, 20% to 25% of them singletons.

The TCR sequence derives from a female donor with Graves disease. The sequences come from peripheral blood mononuclear cells (PBMCs), collected when the disease was refractory, from a patient treated with antithyroid drugs. The V gene is TRBV7-2, the J gene TRBJ2-4; 7 bases are a match to TRBD1. In DNA form, the CDR3 reads TGTGCCAGCAGCCGATTAGGGGGCGCCGGTAGTGACATTCAGTACTTC. Protein sequence: CASSRLGGAGSDIQYF. Full variable domain (outside the CDR3, taken from reference TRBV7-2 and TRBJ2-4): GAGVSQSPSNKVTEKGKDVELRCDPISGHTALYWYRQSLGQGLEFLIYFQGNSAPDKSGLPSDRFSAERTGGSVSTLTIQRTQQEDSAVYLCASSRLGGAGSDIQYFGAGTRLSVL.